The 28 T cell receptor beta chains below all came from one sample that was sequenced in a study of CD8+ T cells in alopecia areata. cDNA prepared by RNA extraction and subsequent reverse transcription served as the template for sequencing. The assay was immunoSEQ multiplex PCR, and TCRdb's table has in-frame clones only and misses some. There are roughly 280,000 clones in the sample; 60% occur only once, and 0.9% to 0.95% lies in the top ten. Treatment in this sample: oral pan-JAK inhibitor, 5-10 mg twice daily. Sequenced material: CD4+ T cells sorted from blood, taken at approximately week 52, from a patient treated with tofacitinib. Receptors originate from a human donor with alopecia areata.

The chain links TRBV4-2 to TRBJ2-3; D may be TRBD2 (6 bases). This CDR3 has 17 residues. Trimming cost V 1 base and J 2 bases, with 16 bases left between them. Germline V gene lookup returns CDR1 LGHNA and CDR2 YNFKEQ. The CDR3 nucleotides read TGTGCCAGCAGCCAAGGGCCAGGTACTAGCCCCACAGATACGCAGTATTTT. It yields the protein CASSQGPGTSPTDTQYF.

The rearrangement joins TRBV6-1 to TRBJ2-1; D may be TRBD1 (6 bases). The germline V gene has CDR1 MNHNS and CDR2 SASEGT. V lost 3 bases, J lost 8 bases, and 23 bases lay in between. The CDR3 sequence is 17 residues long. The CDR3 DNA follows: TGTGCCAGCAGTGATGGGGGCCTATCCTCTACTCTCGATGAGCAGTTCTTC. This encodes CASSDGGLSSTLDEQFF.

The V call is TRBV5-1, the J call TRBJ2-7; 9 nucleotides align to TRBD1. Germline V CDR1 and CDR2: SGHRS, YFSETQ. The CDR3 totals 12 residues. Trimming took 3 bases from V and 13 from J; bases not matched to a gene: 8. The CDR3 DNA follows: TGCGCCAGCAGCTGGGACAGGGTGTTGCTCTACTTC. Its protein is CASSWDRVLLYF. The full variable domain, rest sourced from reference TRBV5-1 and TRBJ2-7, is KAGVTQTPRYLIKTRGQQVTLSCSPISGHRSVSWYQQTPGQGLQFLFEYFSETQRNKGNFPGRFSGRQFSNSRSEMNVSTLELGDSALYLCASSWDRVLLYFGPGTRLTVT.

The CDR3 protein is CASSALAGEAGAKNIQYF. In DNA form, the CDR3 reads TGTGCCAGCAGCGCACTAGCGGGAGAAGCCGGAGCCAAAAACATTCAGTACTTC. V and J are TRBV9 and TRBJ2-4, with 11 bases that match TRBD2. The ends lost 3 bases at V and 0 bases at J; junction bases unmatched: 8. This CDR3 contains 18 residues. Germline-derived CDR1 and CDR2 are SGDLS and YYNGEE.

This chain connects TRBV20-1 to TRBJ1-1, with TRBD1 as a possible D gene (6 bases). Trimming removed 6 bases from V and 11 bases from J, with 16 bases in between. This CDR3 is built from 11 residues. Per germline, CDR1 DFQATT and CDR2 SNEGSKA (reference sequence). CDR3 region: CSASGQPAAFF. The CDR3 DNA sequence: TGCAGTGCCTCTGGACAGCCCGCCGCTTTCTTT.

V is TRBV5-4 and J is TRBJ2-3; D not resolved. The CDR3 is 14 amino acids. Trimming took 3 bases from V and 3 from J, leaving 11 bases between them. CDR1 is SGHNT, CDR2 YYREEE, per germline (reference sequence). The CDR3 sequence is CASSSRPATDTQYF. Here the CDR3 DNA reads TGTGCCAGCAGCTCACGTCCCGCAACAGATACGCAGTATTTT.

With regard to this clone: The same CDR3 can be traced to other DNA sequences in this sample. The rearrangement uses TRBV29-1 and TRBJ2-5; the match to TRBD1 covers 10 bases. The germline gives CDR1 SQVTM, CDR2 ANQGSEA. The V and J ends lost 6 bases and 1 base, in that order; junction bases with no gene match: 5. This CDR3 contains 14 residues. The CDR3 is CSVRDRGRQETQYF. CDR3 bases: TGCAGCGTCCGGGACAGGGGCCGCCAAGAGACCCAGTACTTC.

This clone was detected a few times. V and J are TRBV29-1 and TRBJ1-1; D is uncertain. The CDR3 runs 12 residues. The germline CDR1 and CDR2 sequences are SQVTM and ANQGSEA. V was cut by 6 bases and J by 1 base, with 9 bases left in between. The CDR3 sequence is CSVLIGNTEAFF. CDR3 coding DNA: TGCAGCGTCCTCATAGGGAACACTGAAGCTTTCTTT. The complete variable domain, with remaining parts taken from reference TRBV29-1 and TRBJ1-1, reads SAVISQKPSRDICQRGTSLTIQCQVDSQVTMMFWYRQQPGQSLTLIATANQGSEATYESGFVIDKFPISRPNLTFSTLTVSNMSPEDSSIYLCSVLIGNTEAFFGQGTRLTVV.

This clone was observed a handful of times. The CDR3 loop is CSVNFSYEQYF. The CDR3 DNA is TGCAGCGTCAACTTCTCCTACGAGCAGTACTTC. J is TRBJ2-7 and V is TRBV29-1; D uncertain. Germline CDR1 is SQVTM and CDR2 is ANQGSEA. The germline V and J ends were trimmed by 6 bases and 0 bases, with 6 bases remaining between them. This CDR3 is 11 amino acids long.

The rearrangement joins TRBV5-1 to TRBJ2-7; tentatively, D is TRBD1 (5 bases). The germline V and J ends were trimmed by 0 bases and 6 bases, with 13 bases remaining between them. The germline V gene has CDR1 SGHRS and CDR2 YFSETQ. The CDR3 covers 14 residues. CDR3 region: CASSLAVQDGEQYF. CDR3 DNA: TGCGCCAGCAGCTTGGCCGTACAGGACGGCGAGCAGTACTTC.

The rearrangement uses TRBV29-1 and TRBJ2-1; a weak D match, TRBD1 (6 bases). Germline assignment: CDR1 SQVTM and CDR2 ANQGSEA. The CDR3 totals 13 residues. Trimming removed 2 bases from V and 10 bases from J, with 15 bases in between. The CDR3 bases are TGCAGCGTTGAACCACAGGGAGTGAGGGAGCAGTTCTTC. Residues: CSVEPQGVREQFF.

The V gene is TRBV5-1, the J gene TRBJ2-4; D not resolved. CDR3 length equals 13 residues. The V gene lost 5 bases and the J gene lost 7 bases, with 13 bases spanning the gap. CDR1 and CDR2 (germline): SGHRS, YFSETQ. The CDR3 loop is CASRDVLGNIQYF. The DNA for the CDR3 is TGCGCCAGCAGGGACGTGCTGGGGAACATTCAGTACTTC.

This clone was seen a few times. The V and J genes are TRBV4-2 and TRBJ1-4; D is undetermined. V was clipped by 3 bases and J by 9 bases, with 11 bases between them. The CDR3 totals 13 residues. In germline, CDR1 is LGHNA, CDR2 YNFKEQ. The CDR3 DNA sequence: TGTGCCAGCAGCCACGTACCCCCGCAAAAACTGTTTTTT. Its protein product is CASSHVPPQKLFF.

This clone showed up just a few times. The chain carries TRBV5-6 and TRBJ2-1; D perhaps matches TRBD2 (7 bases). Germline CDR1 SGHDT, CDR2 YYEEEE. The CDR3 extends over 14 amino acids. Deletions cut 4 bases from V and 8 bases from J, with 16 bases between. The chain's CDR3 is CASSLPQGGDEQFF. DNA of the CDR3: TGTGCCAGCAGCCTCCCACAGGGAGGGGATGAGCAGTTCTTC.

This CDR3 is CATSLGQGGNQPQHF. In nucleotides, the CDR3 is TGTGCCACCAGCCTAGGACAGGGAGGCAATCAGCCCCAGCATTTT. This rearrangement joins TRBV15 to TRBJ1-5, with 8 bases that match TRBD1. With V trimmed by 5 bases and J by 2 bases, 5 bases remained unmatched. The germline gives CDR1 LNHNV, CDR2 YYDKDF (reference sequence). The CDR3 sequence is 15 residues long. Combining the CDR3 with reference TRBV15 and TRBJ1-5 gives the whole variable domain DAMVIQNPRYQVTQFGKPVTLSCSQTLNHNVMYWYQQKSSQAPKLLFHYYDKDFNNEADTPDNFQSRRPNTSFCFLDIRSPGLGDTAMYLCATSLGQGGNQPQHFGDGTRLSIL.

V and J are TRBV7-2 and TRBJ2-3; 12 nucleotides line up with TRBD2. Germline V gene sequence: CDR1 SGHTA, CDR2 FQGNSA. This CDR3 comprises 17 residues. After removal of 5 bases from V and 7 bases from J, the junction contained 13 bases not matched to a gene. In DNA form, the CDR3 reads TGTGCCAGCAGCCCTAGACTAGCGGGGGCCACGGGGCATACGCAGTATTTT. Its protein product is CASSPRLAGATGHTQYF. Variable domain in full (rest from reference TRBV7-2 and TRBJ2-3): GAGVSQSPSNKVTEKGKDVELRCDPISGHTALYWYRQSLGQGLEFLIYFQGNSAPDKSGLPSDRFSAERTGGSVSTLTIQRTQQEDSAVYLCASSPRLAGATGHTQYFGPGTRLTVL.

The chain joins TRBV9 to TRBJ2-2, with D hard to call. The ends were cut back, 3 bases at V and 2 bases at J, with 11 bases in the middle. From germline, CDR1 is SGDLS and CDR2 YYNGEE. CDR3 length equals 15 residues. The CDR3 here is CASSARDTNTGELFF. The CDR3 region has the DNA TGTGCCAGCAGCGCCCGAGACACCAACACCGGGGAGCTGTTTTTT.

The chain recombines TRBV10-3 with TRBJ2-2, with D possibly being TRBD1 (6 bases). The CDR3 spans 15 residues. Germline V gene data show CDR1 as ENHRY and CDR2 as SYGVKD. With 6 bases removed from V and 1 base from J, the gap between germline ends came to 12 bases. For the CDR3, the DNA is TGTGCCATCAGATCCGACAGGAGGAACACCGGGGAGCTGTTTTTT. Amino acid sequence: CAIRSDRRNTGELFF.

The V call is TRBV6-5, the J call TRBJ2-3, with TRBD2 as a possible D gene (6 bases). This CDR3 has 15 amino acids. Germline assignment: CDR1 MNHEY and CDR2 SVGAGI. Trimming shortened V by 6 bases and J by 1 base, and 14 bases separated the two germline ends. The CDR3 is CASRLIGGGTDTQYF. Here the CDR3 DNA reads TGTGCCAGCAGGCTAATAGGCGGGGGCACAGATACGCAGTATTTT.

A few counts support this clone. The CDR3: CSVVWHGAYEQYF. CDR3 in DNA: TGCAGCGTTGTGTGGCACGGAGCCTACGAGCAGTACTTC. The chain carries TRBV29-1 and TRBJ2-7; D is unresolved. The CDR3 spans 13 residues. Germline V gene lookup returns CDR1 SQVTM and CDR2 ANQGSEA. Trimming stripped 4 bases from V and 2 bases from J, with 12 bases between.

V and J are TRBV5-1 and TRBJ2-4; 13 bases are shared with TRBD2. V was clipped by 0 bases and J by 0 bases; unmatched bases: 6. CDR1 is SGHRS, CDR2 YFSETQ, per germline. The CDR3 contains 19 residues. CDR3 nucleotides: TGCGCCAGCAGCTTGGGAGGGACTAGCGGGGATATAGCCAAAAACATTCAGTACTTC. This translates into CASSLGGTSGDIAKNIQYF.

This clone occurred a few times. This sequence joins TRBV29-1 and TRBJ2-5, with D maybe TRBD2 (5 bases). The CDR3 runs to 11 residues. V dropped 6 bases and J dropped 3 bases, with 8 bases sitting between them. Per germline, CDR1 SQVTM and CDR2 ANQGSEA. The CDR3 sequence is CSVAGEETQYF. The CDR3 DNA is TGCAGCGTGGCGGGTGAAGAGACCCAGTACTTC. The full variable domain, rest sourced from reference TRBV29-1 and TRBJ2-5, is SAVISQKPSRDICQRGTSLTIQCQVDSQVTMMFWYRQQPGQSLTLIATANQGSEATYESGFVIDKFPISRPNLTFSTLTVSNMSPEDSSIYLCSVAGEETQYFGPGTRLLVL.

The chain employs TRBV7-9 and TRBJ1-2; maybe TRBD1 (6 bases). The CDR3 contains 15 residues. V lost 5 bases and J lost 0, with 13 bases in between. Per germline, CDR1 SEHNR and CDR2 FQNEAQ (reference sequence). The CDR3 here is CASSGTGRSNYGYTF. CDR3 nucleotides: TGTGCCAGCAGCGGAACAGGGCGATCTAACTATGGCTACACCTTC.

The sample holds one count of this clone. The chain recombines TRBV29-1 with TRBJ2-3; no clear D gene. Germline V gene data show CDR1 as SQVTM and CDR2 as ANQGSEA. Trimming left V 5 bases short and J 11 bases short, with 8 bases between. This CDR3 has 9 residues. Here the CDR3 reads CSVLPGQYF. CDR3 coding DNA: TGCAGCGTTCTGCCAGGGCAGTATTTT.

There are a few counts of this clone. This chain's CDR3 is CASSSGQGISQPQHF. The DNA of the CDR3 is TGTGCCAGCAGTTCGGGACAGGGGATAAGTCAGCCCCAGCATTTT. The V call is TRBV6-5, the J call TRBJ1-5, with 10 bases identical to TRBD1. Germline V CDR1 and CDR2: MNHEY, SVGAGI. After removal of 4 bases from V and 6 bases from J, the junction contained 6 bases not matched to a gene. The CDR3 is 15 amino acids.

CDR3: CAWSALAGGPVYEQYF. CDR3 sequence (DNA): TGTGCCTGGAGTGCCCTAGCGGGGGGGCCGGTCTACGAGCAGTACTTC. The gene calls are TRBV30 and TRBJ2-7; 12 bases line up with TRBD2. The V gene's germline CDR1 is GTSNPN and CDR2 SVGIG (reference sequence). This CDR3 is 16 amino acids long. J lost 3 bases, V lost 1 base, and 7 bases had no gene match.

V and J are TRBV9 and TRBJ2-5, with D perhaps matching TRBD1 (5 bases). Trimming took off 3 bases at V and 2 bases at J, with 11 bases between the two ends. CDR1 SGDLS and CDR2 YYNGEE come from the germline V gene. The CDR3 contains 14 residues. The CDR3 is CASSAIGAQETQYF. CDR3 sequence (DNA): TGTGCCAGCAGCGCTATAGGGGCACAAGAGACCCAGTACTTC. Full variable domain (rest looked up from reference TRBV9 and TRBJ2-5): DSGVTQTPKHLITATGQRVTLRCSPRSGDLSVYWYQQSLDQGLQFLIQYYNGEERAKGNILERFSAQQFPDLHSELNLSSLELGDSALYFCASSAIGAQETQYFGPGTRLLVL.

This CDR3 reads CAISEGQGYNEQFF. Here the CDR3 DNA reads TGTGCCATCAGTGAGGGACAGGGCTACAATGAGCAGTTCTTC. The chain joins TRBV10-3 to TRBJ2-1, with 8 bases aligning to TRBD1. The CDR3 consists of 14 residues. Looked up from germline, CDR1 is ENHRY and CDR2 is SYGVKD. J gave up 3 bases and V 2 bases, and 0 bases lay outside the gene matches.